This T cell receptor beta chain was observed in a study of blood T cell repertoires in COVID-19. About the study: From the United States, Italy and Spain came samples of acute and convalescent COVID-19. In each case, the material was cDNA or gDNA derived from T cells, B-cell-depleted T cells, or PBMCs.

In the study's own analysis: How many nucleated cells were present was estimated from reference gene primer amplification. Assay: immunoSEQ multiplex PCR; the TCRdb copy retains only in-frame clones and omits some. The V and J calls and clone size are taken from that table; D and trimming were inferred from the DNA. The table lists about 220,000 clones, about 86% of them singletons, with approximately 2.5% in the top ten. With 5 bases clipped from V and 7 bases from J, the junction kept 10 bases outside the gene matches. The CDR3 loop spans 15 amino acids. Germline-derived CDR1 and CDR2 are SEHNR and FQNEAQ (reference sequence).

The sequenced sample consisted of peripheral blood. This clonotype originated in a woman aged 55-69 years with acute or convalescent COVID-19. V is TRBV7-9 and J is TRBJ1-4, with TRBD1 matching over 7 bases. CDR3 residues: CASSPRGGGGEKLFF. Written as DNA, the CDR3 is TGTGCCAGCAGCCCGAGAGGGGGCGGAGGTGAAAAACTGTTTTTT.